Listed here are 17 T cell receptor beta chains from one sample, sequenced in a study of identifying expanded T cells in peripheral blood. Here immunoSEQ multiplex PCR was the method, and the copy in TCRdb shows in-frame clones only, minus some. Of about 130,000 clones listed, 75% to 90% are singletons. Sequenced: blood. The receptor source for this set is a person aged 18 to 70 in good health.

The gene calls are TRBV28 and TRBJ1-1; D call uncertain. Germline values: CDR1 MDHEN, CDR2 SYDVKM. V lost 3 bases to trimming and J lost 7 bases, with 12 bases between them. The CDR3 loop spans 13 amino acids. The CDR3 loop reads CASSLVATFEAFF. The CDR3 DNA follows: TGTGCCAGCAGTTTGGTGGCAACCTTTGAAGCTTTCTTT. The whole variable domain, filled in from reference TRBV28 and TRBJ1-1, reads DVKVTQSSRYLVKRTGEKVFLECVQDMDHENMFWYRQDPGLGLRLIYFSYDVKMKEKGDIPEGYSVSREKKERFSLILESASTNQTSMYLCASSLVATFEAFFGQGTRLTVV.

This chain links TRBV7-2 with TRBJ2-1, with TRBD1 matching over 7 bases. Germline-derived CDR1 and CDR2 are SGHTA and FQGNSA. The CDR3 is 16 residues long. The V gene end was trimmed by 1 base and the J gene end by 6 bases; junction bases not matched to a gene: 9. CDR3: CASSLGWTGGLNEQFF. DNA for the CDR3: TGTGCCAGCAGCTTAGGGTGGACAGGTGGGCTCAATGAGCAGTTCTTC.

This clone has a single count. V gene TRBV6-5 combines with J gene TRBJ1-2; D gene uncertain. This CDR3 spans 13 amino acids. Germline CDR1 and CDR2: MNHEY and SVGAGI. The ends were cut back, 2 bases at V and 4 bases at J, with 8 bases in the middle. The CDR3 DNA is TGTGCCAGCAGTTACCATCTAGGCTATGGCTACACCTTC. Residues: CASSYHLGYGYTF.

V is TRBV11-1 and J is TRBJ2-7, with unresolved D. The CDR3 is 12 residues long. CDR1 and CDR2 from the germline V gene are SGHAT and FQDESV (reference sequence). V was trimmed by 5 bases and J by 4 bases, leaving 9 bases between them. The CDR3, as DNA: TGTGCCAGCAGCCCCTTTGGTTACGAGCAGTACTTC. It is translated as CASSPFGYEQYF.

The chain has TRBV19 and TRBJ1-5; tentatively, D is TRBD1 (5 bases). The CDR3 is 14 amino acids. The germline CDR1 and CDR2 sequences are LNHDA and SQIVND (reference sequence). V gave up 4 bases and J gave up 2 bases, with 9 bases separating them. CDR3 sequence (DNA): TGTGCCAGTAGTACCCGGGACCGCAATCAGCCCCAGCATTTT. Its translation is CASSTRDRNQPQHF.

This clone was seen only once. The rearrangement joins TRBV7-2 to TRBJ1-1; D call uncertain. This CDR3 contains 14 residues. Germline V gene data show CDR1 as SGHTA and CDR2 as FQGNSA. The V and J ends lost 1 base and 0 bases respectively, with 6 bases between them. DNA of the CDR3: TGTGCCAGCAGCTTAGACCGTATGAACACTGAAGCTTTCTTT. As protein: CASSLDRMNTEAFF. The whole variable domain, remainder taken from reference TRBV7-2 and TRBJ1-1, is GAGVSQSPSNKVTEKGKDVELRCDPISGHTALYWYRQSLGQGLEFLIYFQGNSAPDKSGLPSDRFSAERTGGSVSTLTIQRTQQEDSAVYLCASSLDRMNTEAFFGQGTRLTVV.

The J gene is TRBJ1-2, the V gene TRBV4-1; 10 positions agree with TRBD1. The CDR3 loop spans 15 amino acids. J lost 2 bases, V lost 3 bases, and 3 bases had no gene match. CDR1 and CDR2 (germline): MGHRA, YSYEKL. CDR3 sequence reads: CASSQGQGTNYGYTF. In nucleotides, the CDR3 is TGCGCCAGCAGCCAGGGACAGGGGACCAACTATGGCTACACCTTC.

The chain uses TRBV28 and TRBJ1-5, with TRBD1 matching 12 bases. Looked up from germline, CDR1 is MDHEN and CDR2 is SYDVKM. The CDR3 sequence is 15 residues long. The ends lost 7 bases at V and 12 bases at J; junction bases unmatched: 13. The CDR3 DNA reads as TGTGCCAGCACCAAGACGGGACAGGGGGCGGTGGGCCAGCATTTT. It is translated as CASTKTGQGAVGQHF.

The rearrangement links TRBV25-1 to TRBJ1-2; D is ambiguous. This CDR3 region has 15 residues. V was pared by 4 bases and J by 1 base, with 13 bases between. Germline V CDR1 and CDR2: MGHDK, SYGVNS. As DNA, the CDR3 is TGTGCCAGCAGTGGGAGTCGGACGGATAACTATGGCTACACCTTC. It encodes CASSGSRTDNYGYTF.

The rearrangement uses TRBV4-2 and TRBJ2-1; no clear D. This CDR3 contains 15 residues. Germline lookup yields CDR1 LGHNA and CDR2 YNFKEQ. Trimming cost V 1 base and J 5 bases, with 12 bases left between them. CDR3 residues: CASSQVSLPHNEQFF. The CDR3 DNA sequence: TGTGCCAGCAGCCAAGTTAGCCTCCCCCACAATGAGCAGTTCTTC.

V is TRBV20-1 and J is TRBJ2-3, with D tentatively TRBD1 (6 bases). CDR1 is DFQATT, CDR2 SNEGSKA, per germline (reference sequence). The CDR3 spans 11 residues. Trimming left V 6 bases short and J 3 bases short, with 7 bases between. The DNA for the CDR3 is TGCAGTGCAACAGGGACAGATACGCAGTATTTT. This gives the protein CSATGTDTQYF.

This chain connects TRBV5-1 to TRBJ2-5; tentatively, D is TRBD2 (5 bases). This CDR3 is 15 amino acids long. In germline, CDR1 is SGHRS, CDR2 YFSETQ. Trimming took 2 bases from V and 3 from J, leaving 14 bases between them. In nucleotides, the CDR3 is TGCGCCAGCAGCTTACTGGCCGCCGGGGAAGAGACCCAGTACTTC. This translates into CASSLLAAGEETQYF.

The rearrangement links TRBV6-4 to TRBJ2-3; D perhaps matches TRBD1 (6 bases). This CDR3 is 16 amino acids long. CDR1 is MRHNA and CDR2 is SNTAGT in the germline V gene. V was cut by 4 bases and J by 0 bases, with 14 bases left in between. CDR3 bases: TGTGCCAGCAGTGCCTACGACAGGTCTAGCACAGATACGCAGTATTTT. Protein sequence: CASSAYDRSSTDTQYF.

This chain uses TRBV12-5 with TRBJ2-2; D is perhaps TRBD2 (6 bases). The ends were cut back, 7 bases at V and 6 bases at J, with 15 bases in the middle. Germline CDR1 LGHNT, CDR2 FRNRAP. The CDR3 contains 14 residues. The chain's CDR3 is CASERQGGSGELFF. Written as DNA, the CDR3 is TGTGCTAGTGAACGCCAGGGAGGATCCGGGGAGCTGTTTTTT.

The chain combines TRBV7-9 with TRBJ2-1, with D maybe TRBD1 (5 bases). V was clipped by 6 bases and J by 0 bases, with 15 bases between them. Germline-derived CDR1 and CDR2 are SEHNR and FQNEAQ (reference sequence). The CDR3 totals 16 residues. Here the CDR3 reads CASSLTETSSYNEQFF. The CDR3 DNA reads TGTGCCAGCAGTCTGACAGAAACGAGCTCCTACAATGAGCAGTTCTTC.

Only one count was recorded for this clone. This sample also contains other DNA sequences that code for the same CDR3. The genes are TRBV7-9 and TRBJ2-7, with a weak D call TRBD1 (6 bases). The V end was cut by 5 bases, the J end by 2 bases, with 13 bases between. There are 14 residues in the CDR3. CDR1 is SEHNR, CDR2 FQNEAQ, per germline (reference sequence). CDR3 nucleotide sequence: TGTGCCAGCAGCCTCGCCGGGACAACCTACGAGCAGTACTTC. Its protein product is CASSLAGTTYEQYF.

The genes are TRBV21-1 and TRBJ2-4. TRBV21-1 counts as a pseudogene. The CDR3 has 19 amino acids. The CDR3 loop reads CASSIEAKTPGTVKNIQYF. In DNA form, the CDR3 reads TGTGCCAGCAGCATTGAGGCCAAAACGCCTGGCACAGTGAAAAACATTCAGTACTTC.